Shown below are 21 T cell receptor beta chains from a single sample sequenced in a study of cytotoxic CD8 clonotypes in ibrutinib-treated CLL. Sequencing was performed with immunoSEQ multiplex PCR; in TCRdb, only in-frame clones are kept and a portion is missing. Found here are about 140,000 clones, 70% to 90% of them singletons; the top ten hold less than 8.5%. Sequencing used PBMCs, obtained after 36 months of ibrutinib treatment. The receptors were gathered from a human donor with chronic lymphocytic leukemia.

This clone was detected a few times. The V call is TRBV6-5, the J call TRBJ1-5, with D perhaps TRBD1 (6 bases). This CDR3 is 15 amino acids long. Germline V gene sequence: CDR1 MNHEY, CDR2 SVGAGI. V was trimmed by 0 bases and J by 2 bases, leaving 8 bases between them. The DNA for the CDR3 is TGTGCCAGCAGTTACTCATCAGGGGGCAATCAGCCCCAGCATTTT. Its protein product is CASSYSSGGNQPQHF.

The chain uses TRBV7-9 and TRBJ2-7; D unclear. The CDR3 spans 14 residues. Germline CDR1 reads SEHNR; CDR2 reads FQNEAQ (reference sequence). V lost 4 bases and J lost 2, with 12 bases in between. The CDR3 spells CASSWTDRAYEQYF. As DNA, the CDR3 is TGTGCCAGCAGCTGGACGGACCGAGCCTACGAGCAGTACTTC.

The CDR3 nucleotides are TGTGCCAGCAGCTCGGGGAATTCTGGGGCCAACGTCCTGACTTTC. Translation gives CASSSGNSGANVLTF. The chain links TRBV6-5 to TRBJ2-6; D possibly corresponds to TRBD2 (5 bases). Germline-derived CDR1 and CDR2 are MNHEY and SVGAGI. This CDR3 contains 15 residues. Trimming took 6 bases from V and 1 from J, leaving 10 bases between them.

The rearrangement joins TRBV30 to TRBJ1-5; unclear D gene. The CDR3 length is 14 residues. V was pared by 1 base and J by 0 bases, with 7 bases between. Germline lookup yields CDR1 GTSNPN and CDR2 SVGIG (reference sequence). CDR3 amino acids: CAWSAANSNQPQHF. CDR3 DNA sequence: TGTGCCTGGAGTGCAGCCAATAGCAATCAGCCCCAGCATTTT.

The V call is TRBV27, the J call TRBJ1-1; D gene uncertain. V was cut by 3 bases and J by 1 base, with 12 bases left in between. The germline CDR1 and CDR2 sequences are MNHEY and SMNVEV (reference sequence). This CDR3 contains 15 residues. The CDR3 reads CASSLDPDGNTEAFF. Here the CDR3 DNA reads TGTGCCAGCAGTTTGGACCCAGACGGGAACACTGAAGCTTTCTTT.

The J gene is TRBJ2-7, the V gene TRBV7-2; D is perhaps TRBD2 (6 bases). Trimming removed 5 bases from V and 3 bases from J, with 14 bases in between. This CDR3 is 14 amino acids long. Germline values: CDR1 SGHTA, CDR2 FQGNSA. CDR3: CASSRLATRYEQYF. CDR3 bases: TGTGCCAGCAGCAGGCTAGCGACCCGCTACGAGCAGTACTTC. Based on the CDR3 plus reference TRBV7-2 and TRBJ2-7, the full variable domain is GAGVSQSPSNKVTEKGKDVELRCDPISGHTALYWYRQSLGQGLEFLIYFQGNSAPDKSGLPSDRFSAERTGGSVSTLTIQRTQQEDSAVYLCASSRLATRYEQYFGPGTRLTVT.

V usage is TRBV11-2 and J usage is TRBJ2-5, with D possibly matching TRBD2 (5 bases). CDR3 size: 12 residues. The germline V and J ends were trimmed by 3 bases and 4 bases, with 6 bases remaining between them. Germline V gene lookup returns CDR1 SGHAT and CDR2 FQNNGV. CDR3 nucleotides: TGTGCCAGCAGCTTGGGGAGAGAGACCCAGTACTTC. Protein sequence: CASSLGRETQYF.

V usage is TRBV2 and J usage is TRBJ2-3; D unclear. V lost 2 bases and J 9 bases, leaving 18 bases between the germline ends. Germline CDR1 is SNHLY and CDR2 is FYNNEI. The CDR3 covers 15 residues. The CDR3 spells CASSERSFETITQYF. CDR3 DNA: TGTGCCAGCAGTGAAAGGTCGTTCGAGACAATAACGCAGTATTTT. Combining the CDR3 with reference TRBV2 and TRBJ2-3 gives the whole variable domain EPEVTQTPSHQVTQMGQEVILRCVPISNHLYFYWYRQILGQKVEFLVSFYNNEISEKSEIFDDQFSVERPDGSNFTLKIRSTKLEDSAMYFCASSERSFETITQYFGPGTRLTVL.

The chain couples TRBV7-8 to TRBJ1-2, with TRBD1 matching over 9 bases. V lost 1 base and J lost 7; bases outside the gene matches: 4. Germline CDR1 reads SGHVS; CDR2 reads FQNEAQ. The CDR3 totals 14 residues. The CDR3 nucleotides are TGTGCCAGCAGCTTAGTACAGGGGGCGCGTGGCTACACCTTC. Encoded protein: CASSLVQGARGYTF.

This chain links TRBV20-1 with TRBJ2-3, with D hard to call. V lost 6 bases, J lost 5 bases, and 9 bases lay in between. This CDR3 has 11 residues. Germline V lookup: CDR1 DFQATT, CDR2 SNEGSKA (reference sequence). The CDR3 DNA sequence: TGCAGTGCGGTAGTTCTAGATACGCAGTATTTT. Its translation is CSAVVLDTQYF.

Here the CDR3 DNA reads TGTGCCAGCAGCTTAGCAACAAGCTCCTACAATGAGCAGTTCTTC. Its protein is CASSLATSSYNEQFF. This chain joins TRBV11-1 and TRBJ2-1, with D uncertain. Trimming stripped 0 bases from V and 0 bases from J, with 6 bases between. Germline lookup yields CDR1 SGHAT and CDR2 FQDESV (reference sequence). CDR3 length equals 15 residues.

The chain recombines TRBV5-1 with TRBJ2-3, with TRBD2 matching over 16 bases. V gave up 6 bases and J gave up 4 bases; unmatched junction bases: 5. CDR1 SGHRS and CDR2 YFSETQ come from the germline V gene. The CDR3 totals 16 residues. CDR3 loop: CASNPGTSGRADTQYF. In DNA form, the CDR3 reads TGCGCCAGCAACCCCGGGACTAGCGGGAGGGCAGATACGCAGTATTTT.

This rearrangement joins TRBV14 to TRBJ1-3; D gene unclear. The ends were cut back, 2 bases at V and 4 bases at J, with 3 bases in the middle. The CDR3 is 12 residues long. Germline CDR1 SGHDN, CDR2 FVKESK. The CDR3 region is CASSQMGNTIYF. The CDR3 nucleotides read TGTGCCAGCAGCCAAATGGGAAACACCATATATTTT.

The rearrangement uses TRBV19 and TRBJ1-2; unclear D gene. V lost 3 bases and J 5 bases, leaving 10 bases between the germline ends. There are 13 residues in the CDR3. CDR1 LNHDA and CDR2 SQIVND come from the germline V gene (reference sequence). The CDR3 spells CASSIRGVYGYTF. The CDR3 DNA reads as TGTGCCAGTAGTATTCGGGGAGTTTATGGCTACACCTTC.

This sequence joins TRBV18 and TRBJ1-2; D remains unclear. The length of the CDR3 is 15 residues. CDR1 is KGHSH and CDR2 is LQKENI in the germline V gene. V was cut by 1 base and J by 2 bases, with 11 bases left in between. The CDR3 here is CASSPRVKGNYGYTF. The CDR3 DNA sequence: TGTGCCAGCTCACCACGGGTAAAAGGGAACTATGGCTACACCTTC.

The V gene is TRBV6-6, the J gene TRBJ2-5; D is undetermined. Germline CDR1 is MNHNY and CDR2 is SVGAGI (reference sequence). The CDR3 spans 16 residues. V was cut by 0 bases and J by 5 bases, with 16 bases left in between. The CDR3 region is CASSYSVASGWETQYF. Written as DNA, the CDR3 is TGTGCCAGCAGTTACTCGGTCGCTTCCGGTTGGGAGACCCAGTACTTC.

The table lists this clone with a few counts. The gene calls are TRBV4-1 and TRBJ1-5, with D possibly TRBD1 on 5 matching bases. The V and J ends lost 2 bases and 1 base respectively, with 27 bases between them. This CDR3 is built from 21 residues. Germline CDR1 MGHRA, CDR2 YSYEKL. CDR3 DNA: TGCGCCAGCAGCCAATCAAGGTTCGGCGGGACCTCGGCAGAAAGCAATCAGCCCCAGCATTTT. Its translation is CASSQSRFGGTSAESNQPQHF.

The chain uses TRBV7-6 and TRBJ1-2; D remains ambiguous. The CDR3 has 13 amino acids. The V gene's germline CDR1 is SGHVS and CDR2 FNYEAQ. The germline V and J ends were trimmed by 4 bases and 4 bases, with 10 bases remaining between them. The CDR3 reads CASSSSDFYGYTF. As DNA, the CDR3 is TGTGCCAGCAGCTCCTCAGACTTCTATGGCTACACCTTC.

This chain joins TRBV5-5 and TRBJ2-3; TRBD1 matches 7 bases. The CDR3 is made up of 14 amino acids. The trim removed 2 bases at V and 5 bases at J, leaving 5 bases unmatched. Germline V gene data show CDR1 as SGHKS and CDR2 as YYEKEE (reference sequence). The CDR3 DNA is TGTGCCAGCAGCTTCCCTGGGACAGAAGATACGCAGTATTTT. It yields the protein CASSFPGTEDTQYF.

The rearrangement joins TRBV29-1 to TRBJ1-1; perhaps TRBD1 as D (6 bases). The ends were cut back, 4 bases at V and 4 bases at J, with 13 bases in the middle. The CDR3 runs to 13 residues. Looked up from germline, CDR1 is SQVTM and CDR2 is ANQGSEA. CDR3 in amino acids: CSVVRGLGTEAFF. The CDR3 DNA follows: TGCAGCGTTGTCCGGGGGCTGGGCACTGAAGCTTTCTTT. The variable domain in full, with the rest retrieved from reference TRBV29-1 and TRBJ1-1, is SAVISQKPSRDICQRGTSLTIQCQVDSQVTMMFWYRQQPGQSLTLIATANQGSEATYESGFVIDKFPISRPNLTFSTLTVSNMSPEDSSIYLCSVVRGLGTEAFFGQGTRLTVV.

This chain uses TRBV11-2 with TRBJ2-1; 10 bases map to TRBD2. CDR1 and CDR2 (germline): SGHAT, FQNNGV. Trimming took 1 base from V and 9 from J; bases not matched to a gene: 12. The CDR3 consists of 17 residues. The CDR3 DNA reads TGTGCCAGCAGCTTAGGTCTAAGGGCTAGCGGGAGTGGTGAGCAGTTCTTC. Its translation: CASSLGLRASGSGEQFF.